This T cell receptor beta chain was sequenced during a study of cytomegalovirus exposure and HLA in healthy donors. General study findings and limits: Cytomegalovirus association was listed for 170 or so TCR beta chains.

Healthy bone marrow donors made up the donor group. Amplification used 60 Vbeta primers and 13 Jbeta primers. Measured with immunoSEQ multiplex PCR; TCRdb has only the in-frame clones, and not every one. Among approximately 140,000 clones listed, approximately 80% were seen once. The germline V gene encodes CDR1 SGHAT and CDR2 FQNNGV. V was pared by 5 bases and J by 9 bases, with 11 bases between. The CDR3 contains 13 residues. Comment on this clone: Its antigen is still unknown.

The sequence derives from a man between 18 and 35 years old in good health and CMV-seronegative. Sequenced material: PBMCs. The rearrangement links TRBV11-2 to TRBJ1-6; D call uncertain. CDR3 loop: CASSRIIGSPLHF. For the CDR3, the DNA is TGTGCCAGCAGCCGCATCATCGGTTCACCCCTCCACTTT.